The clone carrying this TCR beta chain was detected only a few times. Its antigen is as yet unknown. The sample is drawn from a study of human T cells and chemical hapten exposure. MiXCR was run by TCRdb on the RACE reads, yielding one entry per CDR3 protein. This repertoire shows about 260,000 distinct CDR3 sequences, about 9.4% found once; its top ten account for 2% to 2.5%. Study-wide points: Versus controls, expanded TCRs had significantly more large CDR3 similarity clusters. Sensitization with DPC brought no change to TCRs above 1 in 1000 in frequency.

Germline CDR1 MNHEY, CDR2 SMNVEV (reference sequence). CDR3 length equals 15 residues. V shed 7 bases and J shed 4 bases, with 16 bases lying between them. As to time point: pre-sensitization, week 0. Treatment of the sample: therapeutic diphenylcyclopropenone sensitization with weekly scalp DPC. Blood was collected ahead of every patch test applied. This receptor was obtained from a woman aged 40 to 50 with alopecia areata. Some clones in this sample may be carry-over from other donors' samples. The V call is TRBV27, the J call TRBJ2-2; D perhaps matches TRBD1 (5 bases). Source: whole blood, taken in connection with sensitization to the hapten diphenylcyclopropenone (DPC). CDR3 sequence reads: CASTFGAPSTGELFF. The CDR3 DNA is TGTGCCAGCACCTTTGGGGCCCCCTCCACCGGGGAGCTGTTTTTT.